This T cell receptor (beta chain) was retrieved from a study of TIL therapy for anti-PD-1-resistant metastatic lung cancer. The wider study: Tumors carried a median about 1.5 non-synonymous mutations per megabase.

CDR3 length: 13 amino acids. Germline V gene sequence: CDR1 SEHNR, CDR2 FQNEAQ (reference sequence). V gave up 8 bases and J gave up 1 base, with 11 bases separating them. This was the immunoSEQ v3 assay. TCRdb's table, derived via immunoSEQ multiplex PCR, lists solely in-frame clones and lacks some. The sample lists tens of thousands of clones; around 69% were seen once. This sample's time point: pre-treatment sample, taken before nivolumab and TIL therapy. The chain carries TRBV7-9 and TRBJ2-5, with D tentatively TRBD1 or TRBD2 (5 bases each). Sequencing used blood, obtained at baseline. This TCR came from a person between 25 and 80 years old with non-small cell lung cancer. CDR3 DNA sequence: TGTGCCAGCGGCGTGGGGGTCCAAGAGACCCAGTACTTC. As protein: CASGVGVQETQYF. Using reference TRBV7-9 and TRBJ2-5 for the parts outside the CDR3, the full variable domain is DTGVSQNPRHKITKRGQNVTFRCDPISEHNRLYWYRQTLGQGPEFLTYFQNEAQLEKSRLLSDRFSAERPKGSFSTLEIQRTEQGDSAMYLCASGVGVQETQYFGPGTRLLVL.